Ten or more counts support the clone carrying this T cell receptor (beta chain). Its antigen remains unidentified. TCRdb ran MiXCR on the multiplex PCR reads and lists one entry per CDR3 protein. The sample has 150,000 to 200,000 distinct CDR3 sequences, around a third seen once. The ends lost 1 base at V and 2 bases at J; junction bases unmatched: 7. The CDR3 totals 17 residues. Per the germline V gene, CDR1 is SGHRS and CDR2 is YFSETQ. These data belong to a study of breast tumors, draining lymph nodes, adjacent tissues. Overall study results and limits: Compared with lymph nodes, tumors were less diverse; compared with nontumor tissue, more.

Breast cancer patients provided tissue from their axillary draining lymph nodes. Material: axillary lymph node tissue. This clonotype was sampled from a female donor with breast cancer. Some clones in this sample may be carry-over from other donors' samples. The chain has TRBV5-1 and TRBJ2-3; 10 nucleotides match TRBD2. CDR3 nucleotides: TGCGCCAGCAGCTTGACTGGACTAGCGGTACCCACAGATACGCAGTATTTT. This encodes CASSLTGLAVPTDTQYF.